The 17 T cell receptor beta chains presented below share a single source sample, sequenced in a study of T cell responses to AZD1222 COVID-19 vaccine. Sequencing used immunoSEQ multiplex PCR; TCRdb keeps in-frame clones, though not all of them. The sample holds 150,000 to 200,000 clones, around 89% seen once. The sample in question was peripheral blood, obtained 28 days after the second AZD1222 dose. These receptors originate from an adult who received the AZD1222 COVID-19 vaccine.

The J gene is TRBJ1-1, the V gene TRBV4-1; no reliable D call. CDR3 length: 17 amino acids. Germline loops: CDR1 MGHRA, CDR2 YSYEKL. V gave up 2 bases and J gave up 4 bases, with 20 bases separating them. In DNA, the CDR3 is TGCGCCAGCAGCCAACGTCTATTGGGGTTGATGGGCACTGAAGCTTTCTTT. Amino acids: CASSQRLLGLMGTEAFF.

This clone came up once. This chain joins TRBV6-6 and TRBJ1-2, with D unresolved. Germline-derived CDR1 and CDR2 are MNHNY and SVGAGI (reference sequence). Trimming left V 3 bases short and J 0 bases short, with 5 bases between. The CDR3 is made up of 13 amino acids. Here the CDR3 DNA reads TGTGCCAGCAGTTATTTAACTAACTATGGCTACACCTTC. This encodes CASSYLTNYGYTF.

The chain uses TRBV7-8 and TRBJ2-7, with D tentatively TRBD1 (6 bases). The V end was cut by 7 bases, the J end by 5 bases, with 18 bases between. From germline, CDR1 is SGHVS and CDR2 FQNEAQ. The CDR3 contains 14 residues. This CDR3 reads CASTLVGGAHEQYF. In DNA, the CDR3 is TGTGCCAGCACCCTGGTAGGGGGTGCCCACGAGCAGTACTTC.

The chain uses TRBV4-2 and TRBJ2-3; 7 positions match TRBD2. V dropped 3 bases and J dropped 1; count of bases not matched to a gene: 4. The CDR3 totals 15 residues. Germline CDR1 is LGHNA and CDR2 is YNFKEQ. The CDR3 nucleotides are TGTGCCAGCAGCCAGAGGAGCGGGGGCACAGATACGCAGTATTTT. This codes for CASSQRSGGTDTQYF.

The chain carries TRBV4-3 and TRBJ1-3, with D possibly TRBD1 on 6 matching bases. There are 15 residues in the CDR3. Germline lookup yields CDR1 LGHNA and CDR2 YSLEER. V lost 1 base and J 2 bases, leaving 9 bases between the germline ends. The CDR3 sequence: CASSQGPGAGNTIYF. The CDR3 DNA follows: TGCGCCAGCAGCCAAGGTCCAGGGGCTGGAAACACCATATATTTT.

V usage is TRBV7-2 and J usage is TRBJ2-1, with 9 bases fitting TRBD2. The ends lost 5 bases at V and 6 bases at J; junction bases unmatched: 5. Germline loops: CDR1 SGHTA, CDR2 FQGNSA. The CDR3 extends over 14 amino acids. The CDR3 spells CASSPRTSVNEQFF. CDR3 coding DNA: TGTGCCAGCAGCCCGCGGACTAGCGTCAATGAGCAGTTCTTC.

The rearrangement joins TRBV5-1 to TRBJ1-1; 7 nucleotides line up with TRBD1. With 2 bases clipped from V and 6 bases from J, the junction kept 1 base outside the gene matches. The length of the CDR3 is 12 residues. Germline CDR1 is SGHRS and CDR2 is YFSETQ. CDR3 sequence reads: CASSFDRAEAFF. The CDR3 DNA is TGCGCCAGCAGCTTCGACAGGGCTGAAGCTTTCTTT.

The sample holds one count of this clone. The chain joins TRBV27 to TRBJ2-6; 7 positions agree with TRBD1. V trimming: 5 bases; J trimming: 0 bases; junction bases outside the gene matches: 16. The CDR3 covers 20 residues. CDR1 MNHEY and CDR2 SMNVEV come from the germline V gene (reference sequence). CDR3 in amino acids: CASSPQPPGQSNSGANVLTF. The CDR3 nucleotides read TGTGCCAGCAGTCCGCAACCCCCGGGACAGAGTAACTCTGGGGCCAACGTCCTGACTTTC. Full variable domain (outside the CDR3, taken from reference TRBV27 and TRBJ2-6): EAQVTQNPRYLITVTGKKLTVTCSQNMNHEYMSWYRQDPGLGLRQIYYSMNVEVTDKGDVPEGYKVSRKEKRNFPLILESPSPNQTSLYFCASSPQPPGQSNSGANVLTFGAGSRLTVL.

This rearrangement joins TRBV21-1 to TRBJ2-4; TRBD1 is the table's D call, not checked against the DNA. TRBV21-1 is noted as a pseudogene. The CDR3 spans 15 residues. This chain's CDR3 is CASSVQGLVKNIQYF. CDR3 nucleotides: TGTGCCAGCTCTGTACAGGGGCTGGTCAAAAACATTCAGTACTTC.

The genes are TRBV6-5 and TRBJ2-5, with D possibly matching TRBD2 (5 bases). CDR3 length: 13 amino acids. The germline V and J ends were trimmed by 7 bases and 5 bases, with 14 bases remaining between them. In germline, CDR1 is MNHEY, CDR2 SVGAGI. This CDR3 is CASTIPGRETQYF. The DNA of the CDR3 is TGTGCCAGCACCATCCCGGGAAGGGAGACCCAGTACTTC.

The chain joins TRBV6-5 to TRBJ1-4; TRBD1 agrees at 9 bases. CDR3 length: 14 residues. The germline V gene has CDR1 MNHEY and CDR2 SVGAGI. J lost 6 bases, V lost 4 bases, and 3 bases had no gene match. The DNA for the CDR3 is TGTGCCAGCAGTTCCGGGACAGGGCATGAAAAACTGTTTTTT. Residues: CASSSGTGHEKLFF.

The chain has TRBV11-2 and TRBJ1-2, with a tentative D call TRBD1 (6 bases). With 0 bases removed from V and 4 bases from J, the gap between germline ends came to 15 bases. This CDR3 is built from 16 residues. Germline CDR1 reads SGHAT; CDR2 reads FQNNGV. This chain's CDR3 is CASSLDAGDIFYGYTF. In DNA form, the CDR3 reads TGTGCCAGCAGCTTAGATGCGGGGGACATCTTCTATGGCTACACCTTC.

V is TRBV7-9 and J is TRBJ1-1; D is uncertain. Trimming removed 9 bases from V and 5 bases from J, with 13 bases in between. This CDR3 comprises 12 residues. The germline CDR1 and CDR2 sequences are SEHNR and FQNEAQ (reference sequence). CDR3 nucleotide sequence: TGTGCCAGTTCAGGATGGGAGACTGAAGCTTTCTTT. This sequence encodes CASSGWETEAFF.

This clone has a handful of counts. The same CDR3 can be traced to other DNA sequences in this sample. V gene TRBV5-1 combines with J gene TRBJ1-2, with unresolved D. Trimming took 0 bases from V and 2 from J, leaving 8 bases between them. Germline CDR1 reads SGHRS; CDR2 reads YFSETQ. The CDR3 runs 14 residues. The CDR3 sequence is CASSLAGLNYGYTF. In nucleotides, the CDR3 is TGCGCCAGCAGCTTGGCTGGACTGAACTATGGCTACACCTTC.

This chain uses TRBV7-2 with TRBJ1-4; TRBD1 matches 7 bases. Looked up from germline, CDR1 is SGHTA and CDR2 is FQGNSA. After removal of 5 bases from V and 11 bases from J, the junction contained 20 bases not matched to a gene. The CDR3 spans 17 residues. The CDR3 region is CASSLDSGTVERGKLFF. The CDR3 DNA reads TGTGCCAGCAGCCTAGACTCCGGGACAGTGGAACGGGGGAAACTGTTTTTT.

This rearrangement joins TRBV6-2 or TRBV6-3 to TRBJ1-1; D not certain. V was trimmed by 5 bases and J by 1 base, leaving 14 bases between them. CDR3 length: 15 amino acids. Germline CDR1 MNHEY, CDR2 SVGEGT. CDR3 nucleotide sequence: TGTGCCAGCAGTAGCCCCGGTTGGGAGAACACTGAAGCTTTCTTT. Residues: CASSSPGWENTEAFF.

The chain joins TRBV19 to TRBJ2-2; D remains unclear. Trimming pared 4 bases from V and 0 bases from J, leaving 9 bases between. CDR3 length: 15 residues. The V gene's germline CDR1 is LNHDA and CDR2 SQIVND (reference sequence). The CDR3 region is CASSSRTTNTGELFF. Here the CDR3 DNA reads TGTGCCAGTAGTAGTCGGACGACGAACACCGGGGAGCTGTTTTTT.